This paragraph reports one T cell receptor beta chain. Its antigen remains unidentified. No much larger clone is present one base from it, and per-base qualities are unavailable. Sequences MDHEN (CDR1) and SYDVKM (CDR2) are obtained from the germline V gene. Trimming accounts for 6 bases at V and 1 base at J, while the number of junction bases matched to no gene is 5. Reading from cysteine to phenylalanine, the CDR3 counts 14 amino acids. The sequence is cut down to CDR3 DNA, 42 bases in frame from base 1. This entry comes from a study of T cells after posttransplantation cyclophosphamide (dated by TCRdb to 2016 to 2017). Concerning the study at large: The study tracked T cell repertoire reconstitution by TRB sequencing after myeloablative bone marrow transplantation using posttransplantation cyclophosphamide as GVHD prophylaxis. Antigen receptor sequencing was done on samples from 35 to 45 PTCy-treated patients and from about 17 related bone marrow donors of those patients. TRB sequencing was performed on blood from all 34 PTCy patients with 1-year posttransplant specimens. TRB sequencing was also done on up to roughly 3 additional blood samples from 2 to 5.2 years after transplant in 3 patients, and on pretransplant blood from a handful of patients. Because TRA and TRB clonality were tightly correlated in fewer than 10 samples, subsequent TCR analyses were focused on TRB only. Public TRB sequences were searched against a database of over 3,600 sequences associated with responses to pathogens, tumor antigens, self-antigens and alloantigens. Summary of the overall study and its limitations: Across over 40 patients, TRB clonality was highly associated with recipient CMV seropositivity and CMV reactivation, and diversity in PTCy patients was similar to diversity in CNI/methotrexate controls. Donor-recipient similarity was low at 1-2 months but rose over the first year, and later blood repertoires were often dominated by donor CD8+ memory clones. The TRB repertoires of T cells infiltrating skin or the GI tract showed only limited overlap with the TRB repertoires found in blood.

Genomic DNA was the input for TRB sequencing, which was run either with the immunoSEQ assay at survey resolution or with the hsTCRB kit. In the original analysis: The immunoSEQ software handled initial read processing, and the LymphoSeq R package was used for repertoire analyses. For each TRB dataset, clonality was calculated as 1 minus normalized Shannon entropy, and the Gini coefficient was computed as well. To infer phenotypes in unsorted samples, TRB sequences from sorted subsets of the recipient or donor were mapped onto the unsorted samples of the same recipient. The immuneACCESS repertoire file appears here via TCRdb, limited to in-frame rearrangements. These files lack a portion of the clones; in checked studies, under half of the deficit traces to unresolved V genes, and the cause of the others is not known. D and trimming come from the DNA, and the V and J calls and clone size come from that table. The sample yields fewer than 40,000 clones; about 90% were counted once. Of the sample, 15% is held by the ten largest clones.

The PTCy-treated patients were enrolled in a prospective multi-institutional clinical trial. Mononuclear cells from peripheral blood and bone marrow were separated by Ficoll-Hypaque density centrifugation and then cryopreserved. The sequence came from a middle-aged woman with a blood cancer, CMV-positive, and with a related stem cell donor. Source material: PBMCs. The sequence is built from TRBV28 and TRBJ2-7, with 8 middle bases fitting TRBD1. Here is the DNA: TGTGCCAGCAGGACCAGACAGGGGTCCTACGAGCAGTACTTC. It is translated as CASRTRQGSYEQYF.